A selection of T cell receptor beta chains follows, all from one sample in a study of beta chain features in type 1 diabetes. Generated by immunoSEQ multiplex PCR, the TCRdb table keeps only in-frame clones and is missing some. This repertoire shows roughly 160,000 clones, around 8.4% found once; its top ten account for over 0.5%. Sequencing input: central memory CD4+ T cells from blood. Every receptor here comes from a woman younger than 30 with type 1 diabetes. Both conserved end residues are part of each CDR3. Fields, in order: clone size, J gene, V gene, D gene, CDR3 DNA, CDR3 protein. A D gene is named only where the DNA matches it firmly. Size values are once, few and many counts, or a class for expanded clones, and some rows have none.

. TRBJ2-7 TRBV6-5 TRBD1 TGTGCCAGCACCCCAGGGAGGACAGGGATCGGCGAGCAGTACTTC CASTPGRTGIGEQYF
few TRBJ2-1 TRBV18 TRBD2 TGTGCCAGCTCACACAGCGGGGGCGGTCTCAATGAGCAGTTCTTC CASSHSGGGLNEQFF
. TRBJ2-7 TRBV21-1 . TGTGCCAGCAGCAAAGGCAGGGTCGACGAGCAGTACTTC CASSKGRVDEQYF
few TRBJ2-1 TRBV4-3 . TGCGCCAGCAGCCAGGGGCAGGGGCATGAGCAGTTCTTC CASSQGQGHEQFF
few TRBJ2-5 TRBV28 . TGTGCCAGCAGTTTATCCCGTATTCGAGTTCAAGAGACCCAGTACTTC CASSLSRIRVQETQYF
few TRBJ2-1 TRBV19 TRBD2 TGTGCCAGTAGTATGGAGTTAGCGGGATACAATGAGCAGTTCTTC CASSMELAGYNEQFF
. TRBJ2-5 TRBV19 TRBD2 TGTGCCAGTAGTACTCAAAAGACTAGCGGGCAAGAGACCCAGTACTTC CASSTQKTSGQETQYF
few TRBJ1-6 TRBV18 TRBD1 TGTGCCAGCTCACCCCCCACAGGGGCTAATTCACCCCTCCACTTT CASSPPTGANSPLHF
many TRBJ1-1 TRBV2 . TGTGCCAGCAGTGAGGGTACAGGCTTAGGAACTGAAGCTTTCTTT CASSEGTGLGTEAFF
. TRBJ1-1 TRBV19 TRBD1 TGTGCCAGTAGTAGGGGGGACAGTGAAGATATGGGCGCTTTCTTT CASSRGDSEDMGAFF
few TRBJ1-2 TRBV15 TRBD1 TGTGCCACCAGCGCAGGGACAGGGGGTCTTGGCTACACCTTC CATSAGTGGLGYTF
. TRBJ2-1 TRBV6-5 TRBD2 TGTGCCAGCAGTTACAGGACGGGGGGGCCCGGTGAGCAGTTCTTC CASSYRTGGPGEQFF
few TRBJ1-5 TRBV4-2 TRBD1 TGTGCCAGCAGCCATGAAATGGCACAGGGACAGGGAAATGTTGAGAGCAATCAGCCCCAGCATTTT CASSHEMAQGQGNVESNQPQHF
few TRBJ2-5 TRBV13 . TGTGCCAGCAGCTTAGGCCGAGCCGGTGAGACCCAGTACTTC CASSLGRAGETQYF
. TRBJ2-7 TRBV7-9 TRBD1 TGTGCCAGCAGCCCATGGACAGGGCAAGACGAGCAGTACTTC CASSPWTGQDEQYF
few TRBJ2-4 TRBV11-3 . TGTGCCAGCAGCTCTAAGCAGACAACTCGGATAAACATTCAGTACTTC CASSSKQTTRINIQYF
few TRBJ2-5 TRBV19 TRBD1 TGTGCCAGTAGCATGGACAGGGCCGGGACCCAGTACTTC CASSMDRAGTQYF
few TRBJ2-3 TRBV30 TRBD2 TGTGCCTGGGAACTAGCGGGAGAAAAGGATACGCAGTATTTT CAWELAGEKDTQYF
. TRBJ2-3 TRBV7-2 . TGTGCCAGCAGCTTGGGATTTCAAAGGGGAGATACGCAGTATTTT CASSLGFQRGDTQYF
many TRBJ2-1 TRBV28 TRBD2 TGTGCCAGCAGGTCCGCTAGCGGCTCCTACAATGAGCAGTTCTTC CASRSASGSYNEQFF
few TRBJ2-3 TRBV27 . TGTGCCAGCAGTCCGTACCGGCCTAGGGGAAGCACAGATACGCAGTATTTT CASSPYRPRGSTDTQYF
few TRBJ2-7 TRBV28 . TGTGCCAGCAGTTTGGGAGGCGGAGACTACGAGCAGTACTTC CASSLGGGDYEQYF
. TRBJ1-4 TRBV6-5 . TGTGCCAGCAGACGCAGCGGGCTTAATGAAAAACTGTTTTTT CASRRSGLNEKLFF
few TRBJ1-4 TRBV4-2 TRBD1 TGTGCCAGCAGCCAAGACTGGACAGGGGTCGAAAAACTGTTTTTT CASSQDWTGVEKLFF